This note documents a single TCR beta chain sequence. This record belongs to a study of blood T cell repertoires in COVID-19. Generated by immunoSEQ multiplex PCR, the TCRdb table keeps only in-frame clones and is missing some. The sample has approximately 200,000 clones; 80% to 90% are singletons. CDR3 length equals 14 residues. In germline, CDR1 is LNHNV, CDR2 YYDKDF (reference sequence). V lost 2 bases to trimming and J lost 6 bases, with 13 bases between them. This chain uses TRBV15 with TRBJ1-2, with D possibly being TRBD1 (5 bases). Input material: peripheral blood. The clonotype comes from a man in his thirties or forties with acute or convalescent COVID-19. The CDR3 nucleotides read TGTGCCACCAGCAGACAAGGGACTGTGCATGGCTACACCTTC. This gives the protein CATSRQGTVHGYTF.